The clone carrying this T cell receptor beta chain was seen a handful of times. Healthy Caucasians provided all donations. The data were obtained in a study of identical twins. MiXCR was run by TCRdb on the 5' RACE reads, yielding one entry per CDR3 protein. The table includes 600,000 to 850,000 distinct CDR3 sequences, 15% to 20% detected once. This CDR3 spans 11 amino acids. The germline V gene has CDR1 DFQATT and CDR2 SNEGSKA (reference sequence). The V end was cut by 0 bases, the J end by 9 bases, with 9 bases between. The same sample was also used in a study of T cells expressing NK-cell markers. That report notes: More than 5 donors showed dominant NKG2C+ clonotypes comprising about 1.0-7.0% of their CD8+ T cells.

V and J are TRBV20-1 and TRBJ2-7; no clear D gene. The sequenced sample was PBMCs. The clonotype originates from a woman aged 18-35 years in good health. The DNA of the CDR3 is TGCAGTGCTAGAGATACTTTTGGGCAGTACTTC. Translation: CSARDTFGQYF.